Listed below are T cell receptor beta chains from one sample, sequenced in a study of OX40 agonist ivuxolimab in advanced cancers. Only in-frame clones appear in the TCRdb table, and some are missing; sequencing was by immunoSEQ multiplex PCR. In the table there are about 87,000 clones, approximately 82% of which are singletons. The sample was CD4+ or CD8+ T cells sorted from blood, taken in a trial of the OX40 agonist ivuxolimab. These receptors were taken from an adult with an advanced solid tumor such as melanoma, head and neck, liver or kidney cancer. Both conserved end residues are part of each CDR3. Fields, in order: J gene, clone size, D gene, V gene, CDR3 protein, CDR3 DNA. A D gene is named only where the DNA matches it firmly. Clone size, where shown, is once, few, many, or a class for clones that have expanded.

>TRBJ2-7|.|.|TRBV30
CAWSRGGYEQYF
TGTGCCTGGAGTAGGGGGGGCTACGAGCAGTACTTC
>TRBJ1-4|.|TRBD1|TRBV27
CASSPTLYRGQDEKLFF
TGTGCCAGCAGTCCAACACTTTACAGGGGGCAGGATGAAAAACTGTTTTTT
>TRBJ2-7|once|.|TRBV27
CASSEKGRDRSYEQYF
TGTGCCAGCAGCGAAAAGGGTAGGGATCGCTCCTACGAGCAGTACTTC
>TRBJ1-2|few|.|TRBV5-1
CASSLGVRGMRGYTF
TGCGCCAGCAGCTTGGGAGTCAGGGGAATGCGGGGCTACACCTTC
>TRBJ1-2|.|TRBD1|TRBV18
CASSPAGTGVDYGYTF
TGTGCCAGCTCACCCGCCGGGACAGGGGTAGACTATGGCTACACCTTC
>TRBJ1-2|.|TRBD1|TRBV5-8
CASSYTQGAMSYGYTF
TGTGCCAGCAGCTACACACAGGGGGCGATGTCCTATGGCTACACCTTC
>TRBJ2-5|few|.|TRBV18
CASSRAGSQETQYF
TGTGCCAGCTCCCGGGCCGGAAGCCAAGAGACCCAGTACTTC
>TRBJ2-7|.|.|TRBV11-2
CASSLDRLSAEQYF
TGTGCCAGCAGCTTAGATCGTCTCTCAGCCGAGCAGTACTTC
>TRBJ2-7|.|.|TRBV7-9
CASSLAFGGGPTYEQYF
TGTGCCAGCAGCTTAGCGTTTGGTGGGGGCCCGACCTACGAGCAGTACTTC
>TRBJ1-5|.|.|TRBV7-8
CASSFDRIAQPQHF
TGTGCCAGCAGCTTTGACAGAATCGCTCAGCCCCAGCATTTT
>TRBJ1-2|.|.|TRBV4-1
CASSQTETRQFGYTF
TGCGCCAGCAGCCAGACCGAGACCAGGCAGTTTGGCTACACCTTC
>TRBJ2-2|.|.|TRBV5-4
CASSLSSVRNGGELFF
TGTGCCAGCAGCTTAAGCAGTGTTAGAAATGGCGGGGAGCTGTTTTTT
>TRBJ1-2|once|TRBD1|TRBV4-3
CASSQELSGQGYGYTF
TGCGCCAGCAGCCAAGAATTATCGGGACAGGGGTACGGCTACACCTTC
>TRBJ1-5|few|.|TRBV30
CAWSRSGINSNQPQHF
TGTGCCTGGAGTCGCTCCGGCATCAATTCAAATCAGCCCCAGCATTTT
>TRBJ1-2|few|TRBD1|TRBV30
CAWSAQGAVGYTF
TGTGCCTGGAGTGCGCAGGGGGCGGTTGGCTACACCTTC
>TRBJ2-6|once|.|TRBV4-3
CASSQFQGGSGANVLTF
TGCGCCAGCAGCCAATTTCAGGGAGGCTCTGGGGCCAACGTCCTGACTTTC
>TRBJ2-7|.|TRBD1|TRBV30
CAWALGQGNYEQYF
TGTGCCTGGGCCCTGGGACAGGGGAACTACGAGCAGTACTTC
>TRBJ1-3|.|.|TRBV30
CAWSSSGNTIYF
TGTGCCTGGAGTTCCTCTGGAAACACCATATATTTT
>TRBJ2-1|.|TRBD2|TRBV6-1
CASSEGWGDYNERFF
TGTGCCAGCAGTGAAGGCTGGGGGGACTACAATGAGCGGTTCTTC
>TRBJ2-4|.|.|TRBV6-1
CASNEDSLKNIQYF
TGTGCCAGCAATGAGGACAGCTTAAAAAACATTCAGTACTTC